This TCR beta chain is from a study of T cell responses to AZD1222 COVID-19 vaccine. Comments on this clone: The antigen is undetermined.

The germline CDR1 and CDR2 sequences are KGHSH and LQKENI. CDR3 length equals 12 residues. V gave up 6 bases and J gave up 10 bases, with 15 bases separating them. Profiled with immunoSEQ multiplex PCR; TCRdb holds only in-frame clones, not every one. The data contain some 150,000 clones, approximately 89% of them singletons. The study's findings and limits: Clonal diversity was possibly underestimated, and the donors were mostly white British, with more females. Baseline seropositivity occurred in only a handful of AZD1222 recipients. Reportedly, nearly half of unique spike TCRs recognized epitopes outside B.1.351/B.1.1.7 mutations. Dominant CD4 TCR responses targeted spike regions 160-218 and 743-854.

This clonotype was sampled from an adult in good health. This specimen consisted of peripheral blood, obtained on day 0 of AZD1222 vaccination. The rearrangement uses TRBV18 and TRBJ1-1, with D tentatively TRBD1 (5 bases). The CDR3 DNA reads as TGTGCCAGCTCCAGGGAAAACCCCGCAGCTTTCTTT. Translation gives CASSRENPAAFF.